Shown below are 2 T cell receptor beta chains from a single sample sequenced in a study of shared clonotypes between healthy human individuals. Terminally differentiated effector memory CD45RA+ cells were excluded by CCR7 positive selection of CD45RO-negative cells. The repertoire was sequenced with immunoSEQ multiplex PCR; TCRdb's copy has only in-frame clones and lacks some. Here the sample spans hundreds of thousands of clones, roughly 94% being singletons. Source material: naive CD8+ T cells sorted from blood. These receptors were obtained from a man aged 25-40 years in good health.

The chain couples TRBV4-1 to TRBJ1-2, with TRBD1 as a possible D gene (6 bases). The CDR3 runs 17 residues. Germline CDR1 is MGHRA and CDR2 is YSYEKL. Trimming cost V 2 bases and J 8 bases, with 24 bases left between them. CDR3 in amino acids: CASSQIGGPSGAEGYTF. The CDR3 region has the DNA TGCGCCAGCAGCCAAATAGGGGGGCCCTCCGGAGCAGAAGGCTACACCTTC.

The chain has TRBV28 and TRBJ2-1; the D gene is possibly TRBD1 (6 bases). With 6 bases removed from V and 0 bases from J, the gap between germline ends came to 15 bases. The CDR3 has 16 amino acids. Germline values: CDR1 MDHEN, CDR2 SYDVKM. CDR3 amino acids: CASSSQGLSSYNEQFF. The CDR3 DNA follows: TGTGCCAGCAGCTCACAGGGCTTGAGCTCCTACAATGAGCAGTTCTTC.